This record looks at one T cell receptor (beta chain) sequence and its context. The data derive from a study of blood T cell repertoires in COVID-19. Original methodology: Estimation of nucleated cell counts relied on the amplification of reference gene primers. TCRdb's copy holds only in-frame clones and misses some; the assay was immunoSEQ multiplex PCR. V, J and clone size derive from that table, while D and trimming were established from the DNA sequence. Here the sample spans a few hundred thousand clones, 85% to 90% being singletons. The CDR3 totals 17 residues. V dropped 1 base and J dropped 4; count of bases not matched to a gene: 4. Germline V gene lookup returns CDR1 LGHNA and CDR2 YNFKEQ.

V gene TRBV4-2 combines with J gene TRBJ2-1, with 13 bases aligning to TRBD2. This clonotype was sampled from a middle-aged man with acute or convalescent COVID-19. The sample taken for sequencing was peripheral blood. The CDR3 DNA follows: TGTGCCAGCAGCCAAGGGGGGACTAGCGGGGATTACAATGAGCAGTTCTTC. This codes for CASSQGGTSGDYNEQFF.